This entry concerns a single T cell receptor (beta chain). In its sample, this clone was seen a few times. No antigen is known for it. No much larger clone is present one base from it, and per-base qualities are unavailable. To identify antigen-specific CD4+ T cell clonotypes by their expansion, the ViraFEST assay first stimulated PBMC with viral peptide pools and then applied TCR sequencing. After less than 13 days of culture, CD4+ T cells were isolated with the EasySep CD4+ T cell isolation kit. Healthy vaccine recipients had no prior SARS-CoV-2 infection, confirmed by negative nucleocapsid antibodies before and after vaccination. Each well held 1.5 million to 2.5 million PBMC cultured in IMDM containing around 5% human AB serum, about 10 IU/ml IL-2 and gentamicin, along with about 9.5 ug/ml peptides. Half of the culture medium was replaced with fresh IL-2-containing medium on days 3 and 7. Each peptide stimulation condition was cultured in triplicate wells unless otherwise noted. PBMC were separated from whole blood using Ficoll-Paque Plus gradient centrifugation and were then either cryopreserved at -140C or used fresh. The spike proteins of SARS-CoV-2 and of the common cold coronaviruses HCoV-NL63, HCoV-OC43 and HCoV-229E were spanned by overlapping peptide pools. The QIAamp micro DNA kit was used to extract genomic DNA from the cultured CD4+ T cells.

Library creation used the immunoSEQ multiplex PCR assay. DNA from the cultured, isolated CD4+ T cells was subjected to TCR beta CDR3 sequencing. Per the authors' processing: Non-productive TCR sequences were removed, reads were trimmed to the CDR3 region, and CDR3s of at least 7 amino acids were retained. Antigen-specific clonotypes were identified using the MANAFEST web app by comparison of expansion in peptide wells against reference cultures. For clones to be considered positive, expansion at FDR<0.05 versus reference and all other wells, an odds ratio above 5, and a frequency above 0.1% in two replicate wells were required. Cross-reactive clonotypes were defined as significantly expanded in SARS-CoV-2 spike wells and in at least one common cold coronavirus spike condition. CDR3 similarity was assessed by Levenshtein distance with the stringdist R package, and unrooted trees were built with ape in R 3.6.1. TCRdb took this table from immuneACCESS and kept in-frame rearrangements with V and J called. Such tables lack part of the clones; where checked against another copy, unresolved V genes explain under half of the gap, and the rest is unexplained. The V and J calls and clone size come from that table; D and trimming were worked out from the DNA. Across this sample there are about 20,000 clones, with approximately 70% seen only once. Roughly a tenth of the sample comes from the top ten.

V sheds 4 bases and J sheds 0 bases, leaving 13 bases between their ends. Inclusive of the bounding cysteine and phenylalanine, the CDR3 is 15 residues long. Kept here is only the CDR3 DNA, which spans 45 bases and is read in frame from base 1. As encoded in the germline V gene (reference sequence), CDR1 is GTSNPN while CDR2 is SVGIG. The data are from a study of vaccination effects on CD4 cells after COVID-19 (dated 2022 in TCRdb). For the study in its entirety: Participants received two doses of either the BNT162b2 or the mRNA-1273 mRNA SARS-CoV-2 vaccine. SARS-CoV-2 spike-specific CD4+ TCR repertoires from before and after mRNA vaccination were compared in COVID-19 convalescent patients and in infection-naive vaccine recipients. A total of over nine COVID-19 convalescent patients and several SARS-CoV-2-naive healthy vaccine recipients were included in the full study. Cultures from other donors in the study were sequenced with the Oncomine TCR Beta short-read assay on an Illumina iSeq 100. On the study overall, not on this receptor specifically: Among healthy vaccine recipients, nearly all vaccine-induced clones were SARS-CoV-2 mono-reactive, and just 1 of 255 was cross-reactive with common cold coronaviruses. Both infection-induced and vaccine-induced clones contracted markedly at late post-vaccination timepoints, which is consistent with waning T cell responses. Only a small number of convalescent patients were included, and no early post-infection timepoints were available, which limited the study.

The sequences come from CD4+ T cells from PBMCs cultured with HCoV-NL63 spike peptides, collected before COVID-19 vaccination. According to the study, the label for this sample's cell subset or site signals: HCoV-NL63 spike overlapping peptide pool stimulation. This receptor was identified in a human donor who received a COVID-19 vaccine. The receptor chain draws on TRBV30 and TRBJ1-5; the D gene is not confidently resolved. Here the CDR3 is given as CAWTDRGLSNQPQHF. The DNA is TGTGCCTGGACAGATCGCGGACTTAGCAATCAGCCCCAGCATTTT.